This T cell receptor beta chain comes out of a study of immune evolution from preneoplasia to lung adenocarcinoma. This CDR3 has 13 residues. The V gene lost 2 bases and the J gene lost 8 bases, with 12 bases spanning the gap. Per germline, CDR1 SGHTA and CDR2 FQGTGA. Nucleic acids came from premalignant or tumor cells enriched by macro-dissection. Here immunoSEQ multiplex PCR was the method, and the copy in TCRdb shows in-frame clones only, minus some. The profile shows more than 13,000 clones, more than 80% of them singletons. This TCR was sampled from a person aged 65-85 years with lung adenocarcinoma. Sample: FFPE minimally invasive lung adenocarcinoma tissue. The gene calls are TRBV7-3 and TRBJ1-2; D ambiguous. DNA of the CDR3: TGTGCCAGCAGCTTACAAGCCGGGCGCGGCTACACCTTC. This encodes CASSLQAGRGYTF.